This T cell receptor (beta chain) stems from a study of immune characterization of retroperitoneal liposarcoma. TCRdb re-called the PCR reads through MiXCR, storing one row per CDR3 protein. This repertoire shows roughly 1,600 distinct CDR3 sequences, around 48% found once; its top ten account for 30% to 35%. The ends lost 1 base at V and 2 bases at J; junction bases unmatched: 3. CDR1 and CDR2 (germline): SGHNT, YENEEA. The CDR3 is 16 amino acids. The sequencing input was tumor tissue. The chain employs TRBV11-3 and TRBJ2-3; 10 bases are a match to TRBD2. The receptor's source is a female donor with retroperitoneal liposarcoma. CDR3 loop: CASSLGLAGATDTQYF. The CDR3 nucleotides read TGTGCCAGCAGCTTAGGCCTAGCGGGAGCCACAGATACGCAGTATTTT. Looking up the rest from reference TRBV11-3 and TRBJ2-3 gives the full variable domain: EAGVVQSPRYKIIEKKQPVAFWCNPISGHNTLYWYLQNLGQGPELLIRYENEEAVDDSQLPKDRFSAERLKGVDSTLKIQPAELGDSAVYLCASSLGLAGATDTQYFGPGTRLTVL.